This entry lists 22 T cell receptor beta chains sequenced from one sample in a study of CD8+CD57+ T cells in acquired aplastic anemia. According to the study, genomic DNA was the template for TCR beta VDJ and CDR3 profiling. From the reads, TCRdb called clonotypes with MiXCR, one entry per CDR3 protein. The sample records 100,000 to 150,000 distinct CDR3 sequences, roughly 50% being singletons. Sequenced material: sorted CD4+, CD8+, or CD8+CD57+ T cells (not recorded which) from PBMCs. These TCRs come from a human donor in good health, serving as a control.

A word on this clonotype: A much larger clone sits a single nucleotide away, making a read error possible. The chain is built from TRBV5-1 and TRBJ1-1, with D perhaps matching TRBD1 (6 bases). The CDR3 covers 16 residues. Germline CDR1 SGHRS, CDR2 YFSETQ. This CDR3 reads CASSLGGPRLNAEAFF. The CDR3 nucleotides are TGCGCCAGCAGCTTGGGGGGGCCTAGATTGAACGCTGAAGCTTTCTTT.

The chain's CDR3 is CASRDHVNTEAFF. CDR3 coding DNA: TGTGCCAGCAGGGACCACGTGAACACTGAAGCTTTCTTT. The rearrangement uses TRBV19 and TRBJ1-1, with a tentative D call TRBD1 (5 bases). The germline V gene encodes CDR1 LNHDA and CDR2 SQIVND (reference sequence). The CDR3 totals 13 residues. Trimming removed 9 bases from V and 0 bases from J, with 11 bases in between.

The chain couples TRBV2 to TRBJ2-6; perhaps D is TRBD1 or TRBD2 (5 bases each). The germline CDR1 and CDR2 sequences are SNHLY and FYNNEI. V shed 7 bases and J shed 6 bases, with 13 bases lying between them. CDR3 length equals 14 residues. The CDR3 DNA is TGTGCCAGCAAGGAAGGGACCTTGGCCAACGTCCTGACTTTC. This codes for CASKEGTLANVLTF.

In this sample, this clonotype turned up once. An end of the junction does not agree with germline; a read error may underlie this. The rearrangement uses TRBV6-4 and TRBJ2-7; 7 bases line up with TRBD2. This CDR3 region has 14 residues. In germline, CDR1 is MRHNA, CDR2 SNTAGT. Here the CDR3 DNA reads TGTGCCGGCAGTTTAAGCGGGACCTCCTACGAGCAGTACTTC. The encoded protein is CAGSLSGTSYEQYF.

Ten or more counts support this clonotype. The chain employs TRBV19 and TRBJ1-5; unclear D gene. V lost 4 bases, J lost 2 bases, and 18 bases lay in between. CDR3 length equals 17 residues. Germline CDR1 reads LNHDA; CDR2 reads SQIVND (reference sequence). This CDR3 is CASSRANVILGNQPQHF. The CDR3 DNA is TGTGCCAGTAGTAGAGCTAATGTGATTCTCGGCAATCAGCCCCAGCATTTT.

The chain couples TRBV2 to TRBJ1-2; no reliable D call. V was pared by 8 bases and J by 4 bases, with 14 bases between. Germline assignment: CDR1 SNHLY and CDR2 FYNNEI. The CDR3 extends over 13 amino acids. CDR3 DNA sequence: TGTGCCAGCGGGCCTCACGTGACCTATGGCTACACCTTC. Protein sequence: CASGPHVTYGYTF.

This clonotype was counted only a few times. V gene TRBV10-3 combines with J gene TRBJ1-2, with D hard to call. With 10 bases removed from V and 6 bases from J, the gap between germline ends came to 30 bases. The CDR3 is 17 amino acids. Germline-derived CDR1 and CDR2 are ENHRY and SYGVKD. CDR3 loop: CASSRIDGPRPADGYTF. In nucleotides, the CDR3 is TGTGCCAGCTCCCGCATCGACGGTCCTAGGCCCGCCGATGGCTACACCTTC.

The V call is TRBV10-2, the J call TRBJ2-7; 7 positions agree with TRBD1. This CDR3 has 14 amino acids. Germline V gene lookup returns CDR1 WSHSY and CDR2 SAAADI. The ends lost 6 bases at V and 0 bases at J; junction bases unmatched: 5. The CDR3 DNA reads as TGCGCCAGCAGCCGGGACAGCCACTCCTACGAGCAGTACTTC. Protein product: CASSRDSHSYEQYF.

This clonotype was detected many times. The chain is built from TRBV15 and TRBJ2-4; possibly TRBD1 or TRBD2 for D (5 bases each). Trimming removed 1 base at V and 0 bases at J, with 19 bases between. Germline-derived CDR1 and CDR2 are LNHNV and YYDKDF (reference sequence). The CDR3 consists of 19 residues. CDR3 region: CATSRGDGGELLAKNIQYF. CDR3 sequence (DNA): TGTGCCACCAGCAGAGGGGACGGAGGAGAACTCCTAGCCAAAAACATTCAGTACTTC.

The rearrangement uses TRBV10-3 and TRBJ1-5; 7 bases map to TRBD1. J gave up 6 bases and V 3 bases, and 17 bases lay outside the gene matches. The CDR3 length is 18 residues. Looked up from germline, CDR1 is ENHRY and CDR2 is SYGVKD. The CDR3 DNA follows: TGTGCCATCAGTGACCCGGAGGAAGACAGGGTGTGGGGTCAGCCCCAGCATTTT. As protein: CAISDPEEDRVWGQPQHF.

This clonotype was recorded many times. The chain links TRBV7-2 to TRBJ2-7, with D unresolved. Germline V gene data show CDR1 as SGHTA and CDR2 as FQGNSA. The CDR3 runs to 14 residues. V was shortened by 5 bases and J by 7 bases, with 18 bases between the two germline ends. CDR3 coding DNA: TGTGCCAGCAGCCCCCAAGTGGTAGCTCGGGAGCAGTACTTC. It encodes CASSPQVVAREQYF.

There are many counts of this clonotype. The chain employs TRBV4-3 and TRBJ1-6; 8 bases are shared with TRBD1. Germline V gives CDR1 LGHNA, CDR2 YSLEER. This CDR3 region has 16 residues. V trimming: 0 bases; J trimming: 5 bases; junction bases outside the gene matches: 3. CDR3 sequence: CASSQDPGGDNSPLHF. In nucleotides, the CDR3 is TGCGCCAGCAGCCAAGATCCAGGGGGCGATAATTCACCCCTCCACTTT.

J is TRBJ2-7 and V is TRBV20-1; 16 nucleotides align to TRBD2. Germline V CDR1 and CDR2: DFQATT, SNEGSKA (reference sequence). There are 18 residues in the CDR3. V was pared by 6 bases and J by 6 bases, with 17 bases of the junction left unmatched. The DNA of the CDR3 is TGCAGTGCCCCCTCAGGGGGACTAGCGGGGGGGCCGTATGGCGAGCAGTACTTC. It translates to CSAPSGGLAGGPYGEQYF.

The chain combines TRBV19 with TRBJ1-2, with 7 bases aligning to TRBD1. There are 14 residues in the CDR3. Germline loops: CDR1 LNHDA, CDR2 SQIVND (reference sequence). With V trimmed by 5 bases and J by 10 bases, 13 bases remained unmatched. CDR3 nucleotides: TGTGCCAGTAGTCCTTACAGGGGTAGTGGGGCCTACACCTTC. This translates into CASSPYRGSGAYTF.

This clonotype was detected ten times or more. The rearrangement uses TRBV20-1 and TRBJ2-1; no clear D gene. V dropped 6 bases and J dropped 0 bases, with 12 bases sitting between them. The V gene's germline CDR1 is DFQATT and CDR2 SNEGSKA (reference sequence). CDR3 size: 14 residues. This CDR3 is CSAHDDHSYNEQFF. CDR3 in DNA: TGCAGTGCACATGACGACCACTCCTACAATGAGCAGTTCTTC.

The CDR3 bases are TGTGCCATCAGTGAGTCTGGTGCGACCAGCTCGGGTAATTCACCCCTCCACTTT. Its translation is CAISESGATSSGNSPLHF. The chain is built from TRBV10-3 and TRBJ1-6, with unresolved D. Trimming removed 0 bases at V and 6 bases at J, with 18 bases between. The V gene's germline CDR1 is ENHRY and CDR2 SYGVKD. CDR3 length: 18 residues.

There are many counts of this clonotype. J is TRBJ2-1 and V is TRBV20-1; D is perhaps TRBD1 or TRBD2 (5 bases each). This CDR3 comprises 18 residues. Between the trimmed V and J ends, which lost 6 bases and 6 bases, there was a span of 30 bases. Germline loops: CDR1 DFQATT, CDR2 SNEGSKA (reference sequence). The CDR3 DNA follows: TGCAGTGCCCTCCGAGGGGCCGCCTTTTTAGCTACGGGCAATGAGCAGTTCTTC. Protein: CSALRGAAFLATGNEQFF.

The chain is built from TRBV19 and TRBJ1-2; possibly TRBD1 for D (6 bases). This CDR3 is 16 amino acids long. The V end lost 3 bases, the J end lost 0 bases, and 14 bases lay between the germline ends. Germline V lookup: CDR1 LNHDA, CDR2 SQIVND (reference sequence). The DNA of the CDR3 is TGTGCCAGTAGTATTCCCGGACAGTACGCTAACTATGGCTACACCTTC. Translation: CASSIPGQYANYGYTF.

This clonotype occurred many times. This chain uses TRBV10-3 with TRBJ1-1; possibly TRBD1 for D (5 bases). V was shortened by 10 bases and J by 1 base, with 16 bases between the two germline ends. The CDR3 is made up of 14 amino acids. Germline V CDR1 and CDR2: ENHRY, SYGVKD. CDR3 loop: CATSTGGGNTEAFF. The CDR3 nucleotides are TGTGCCACCTCGACGGGGGGGGGGAACACTGAAGCTTTCTTT.

The chain links TRBV4-2 to TRBJ2-3; a possible D gene is TRBD2 (7 bases). CDR1 is LGHNA and CDR2 is YNFKEQ in the germline V gene. The CDR3 consists of 16 residues. The V gene lost 4 bases and the J gene lost 1 base, with 15 bases spanning the gap. The DNA for the CDR3 is TGTGCCAGCAGCCTCACCCCGGGGGGCCGCACAGATACGCAGTATTTT. Amino acid sequence: CASSLTPGGRTDTQYF.

This clonotype was observed many times. This chain uses TRBV7-8 with TRBJ2-6; D perhaps matches TRBD1 (6 bases). Trimming removed 4 bases at V and 4 bases at J, with 14 bases between. This CDR3 has 16 residues. The V gene's germline CDR1 is SGHVS and CDR2 FQNEAQ. CDR3 region: CASSYLQGAGANVLTF. The CDR3 region has the DNA TGTGCCAGCAGCTACTTACAGGGCGCAGGGGCCAACGTCCTGACTTTC.

As concerns this clonotype: A much larger clone sits a single nucleotide away, making a read error possible. This chain links TRBV7-9 with TRBJ1-5, with a weak D call TRBD1 (5 bases). CDR1 is SEHNR and CDR2 is FQNEAQ in the germline V gene (reference sequence). The V end was cut by 1 base, the J end by 2 bases, with 15 bases between. CDR3 length equals 17 residues. The CDR3 here is CASSLGVGPGRNQPQHF. CDR3 DNA sequence: TGTGCCAGCAGCTTAGGAGTGGGGCCGGGTCGCAATCAGCCCCAGCATTTT.